A single T cell receptor beta chain is shown here with its context. Its target is not known. Within Nashville, Tennessee resided all donors, each a Caucasian adult. This entry comes from a study of shared clonotypes between healthy human individuals. About the research overall: Each donor contributed plates that comprised three CD4 naive, three CD4 memory, two CD8 naive and one CD8 memory.

Study results and limitations: Generally, naive subsets came out with larger estimated richness than memory subsets. Clonotypes that were shared across four donors made up around 5% of naive CD4 clonotypes.

Using immunoSEQ multiplex PCR, the repertoire was profiled, and TCRdb retains in-frame clones only, with some absent. Among 2 million to 2.5 million clones listed, 85% to 95% were seen once. This CDR3 is 15 amino acids long. CDR1 and CDR2 from the germline V gene are SNHLY and FYNNEI. Unmatched junction bases numbered 3, after V lost 2 bases and J lost 4 bases. This chain links TRBV2 with TRBJ1-4; TRBD1 matches 8 bases. The sequence came from a man aged 18 to 35 in good health. Some clones in this sample may be carry-over from other donors' samples. The sample consisted of naive CD4+ T cells from PBMCs. Subset defined: CD45RA+ positively selected. CDR3 nucleotide sequence: TGTGCCAGCAGTGAACAGGGGGCAATTAATGAAAAACTGTTTTTT. Translated, it gives CASSEQGAINEKLFF.